The T cell receptor (beta chain) described here comes from a study of T cells in Graves' hyperthyroidism and ophthalmopathy. General study findings and limits: Classification by a 13 V-J model distinguished ophthalmopathy from stable hyperthyroidism.

Template material for amplifying TCR beta CDR3 regions consisted of RNA transcripts. With the HTBI primer set, the TCR CDR3 went through a first round of RT-PCR. TCRdb passed the multiplex PCR reads through MiXCR, listing each CDR3 protein once. The data show 250,000 to 300,000 distinct CDR3 sequences, about a sixth seen once. This clonotype was detected ten times or more. Its antigen remains unknown. The CDR3 is made up of 14 amino acids. Germline CDR1 is SGHTA and CDR2 is FQGTGA. V lost 4 bases, J lost 0 bases, and 10 bases lay in between. The study included ophthalmopathy patients with Clinical Activity Score at least 3, NOSPECS grade at least 4 and duration under 3 months.

The sequence was collected from an older woman with Graves' ophthalmopathy. The specimen sequenced was blood. The chain employs TRBV7-3 and TRBJ2-7; weak D call: TRBD1 (6 bases). CDR3 coding DNA: TGTGCCAGCAGCTCCGACAGGTTCTCCTACGAGCAGTACTTC. Amino acid sequence: CASSSDRFSYEQYF. Together with reference TRBV7-3 and TRBJ2-7, the CDR3 gives the full variable domain: GAGVSQTPSNKVTEKGKYVELRCDPISGHTALYWYRQSLGQGPEFLIYFQGTGAADDSGLPNDRFFAVRPEGSVSTLKIQRTERGDSAVYLCASSSDRFSYEQYFGPGTRLTVT.